This T cell receptor beta chain was documented in a study of shared clonotypes between healthy human individuals. Background on the study: There were three CD4 naive, three CD4 memory, two CD8 naive and one CD8 memory plates per donor. Notes on the study in general: Naive subsets typically showed greater estimated richness than memory subsets.

Assay used: immunoSEQ multiplex PCR; TCRdb lists only in-frame clones, some missing. This sample has approximately 500,000 clones, with 95% to 97% found just once. Regarding this clone: What it binds is unknown.

Looked up from germline, CDR1 is SGHTA and CDR2 is FQGNSA. V was clipped by 3 bases and J by 6 bases, with 5 bases between them. This CDR3 is 12 amino acids long. Sequencing used naive CD4+ T cells sorted from blood. Stated subset: CD45RA+ positively selected. This clonotype originated in a woman aged 25 to 45 in good health. The V and J genes are TRBV7-2 and TRBJ2-2; D gene ambiguous. The DNA for the CDR3 is TGTGCCAGCAGCTTTTTCTCCGGGGAGCTGTTTTTT. The encoded protein is CASSFFSGELFF.